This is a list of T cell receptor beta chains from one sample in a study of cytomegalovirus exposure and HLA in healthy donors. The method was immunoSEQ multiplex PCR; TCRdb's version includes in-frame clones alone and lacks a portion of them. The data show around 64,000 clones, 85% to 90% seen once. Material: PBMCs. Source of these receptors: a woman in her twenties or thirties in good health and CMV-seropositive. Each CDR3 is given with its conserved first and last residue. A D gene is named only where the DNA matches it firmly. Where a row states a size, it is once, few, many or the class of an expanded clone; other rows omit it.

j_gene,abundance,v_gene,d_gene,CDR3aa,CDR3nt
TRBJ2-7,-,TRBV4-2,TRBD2,CASSQAGLAGGEQYF,TGTGCCAGCAGCCAAGCGGGACTAGCGGGAGGAGAGCAGTACTTC
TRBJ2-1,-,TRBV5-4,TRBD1,CASSPTGDPYNEQFF,TGTGCCAGCAGCCCCACAGGGGACCCCTACAATGAGCAGTTCTTC
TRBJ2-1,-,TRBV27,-,CASGLPPVSYNEQFF,TGTGCCAGCGGGCTTCCCCCAGTTTCCTACAATGAGCAGTTCTTC
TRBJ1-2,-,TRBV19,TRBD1,CASSIQGAPGYTF,TGTGCCAGTAGTATACAGGGGGCGCCTGGCTACACCTTC
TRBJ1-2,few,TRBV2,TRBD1,CASSEGQSYGYTF,TGTGCCAGCAGTGAGGGACAGAGCTATGGCTACACCTTC
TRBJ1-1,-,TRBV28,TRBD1,CASRRRQGSRNTEAFF,TGTGCCAGCAGACGACGACAGGGGAGCAGGAACACTGAAGCTTTCTTT
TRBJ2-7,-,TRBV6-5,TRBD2,CASSYGLAEIYEQYF,TGTGCCAGCAGTTACGGACTAGCGGAGATCTACGAGCAGTACTTC
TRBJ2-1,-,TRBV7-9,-,CASSPSPISSSYNEQFF,TGTGCCAGCAGCCCCTCCCCCATCTCGAGCTCCTACAATGAGCAGTTCTTC
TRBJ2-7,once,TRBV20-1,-,CSGGPDEQYF,TGCAGTGGAGGCCCAGACGAGCAGTACTTC
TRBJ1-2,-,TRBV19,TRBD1,CASSPDRVENGYTF,TGTGCCAGTAGTCCCGACAGGGTTGAAAATGGCTACACCTTC
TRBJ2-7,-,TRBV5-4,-,CASSLDIYEQYF,TGTGCCAGCAGCTTGGATATCTACGAGCAGTACTTC
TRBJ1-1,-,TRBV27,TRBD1,CASSLTGLNTEAFF,TGTGCCAGCAGTTTGACAGGGTTGAACACTGAAGCTTTCTTT
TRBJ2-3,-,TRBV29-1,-,CSVALTDTQYF,TGCAGCGTTGCCTTAACAGATACGCAGTATTTT
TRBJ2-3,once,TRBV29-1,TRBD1,CSVEPTTGGVTQYF,TGCAGCGTTGAACCCACTACAGGGGGCGTTACGCAGTATTTT
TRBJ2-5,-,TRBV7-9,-,CASSGPNQETQYF,TGTGCCAGCAGTGGGCCCAACCAAGAGACCCAGTACTTC
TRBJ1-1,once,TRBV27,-,CASSFVDSLNTEAFF,TGTGCCAGCAGTTTCGTGGACAGTTTGAACACTGAAGCTTTCTTT
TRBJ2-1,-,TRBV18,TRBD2,CASSPTSGRTYNEQFF,TGTGCCAGCTCACCGACTAGCGGGAGGACCTACAATGAGCAGTTCTTC